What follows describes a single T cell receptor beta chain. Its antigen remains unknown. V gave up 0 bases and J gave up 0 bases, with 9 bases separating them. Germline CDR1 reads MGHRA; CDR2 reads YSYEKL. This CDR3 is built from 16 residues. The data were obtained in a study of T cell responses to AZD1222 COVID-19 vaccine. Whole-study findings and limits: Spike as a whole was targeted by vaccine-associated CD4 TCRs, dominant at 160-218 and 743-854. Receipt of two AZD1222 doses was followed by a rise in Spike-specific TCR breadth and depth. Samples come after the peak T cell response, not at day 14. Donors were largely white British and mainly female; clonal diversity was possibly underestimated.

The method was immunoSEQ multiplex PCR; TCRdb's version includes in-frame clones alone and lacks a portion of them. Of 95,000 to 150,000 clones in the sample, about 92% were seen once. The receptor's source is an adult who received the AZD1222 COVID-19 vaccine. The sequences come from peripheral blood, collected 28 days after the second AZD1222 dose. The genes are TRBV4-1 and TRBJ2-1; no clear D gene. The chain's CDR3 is CASSQEARTSYNEQFF. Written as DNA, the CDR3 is TGCGCCAGCAGCCAAGAGGCCCGCACCTCCTACAATGAGCAGTTCTTC.